The clone carrying this T cell receptor beta chain has a handful of counts. Trimming removed 6 bases from V and 2 bases from J, with 16 bases in between. The CDR3 sequence is 15 residues long. Germline assignment: CDR1 SGHTA and CDR2 FQGNSA. The data derive from a study of T-cell memory formation after mild COVID-19. Each CDR3 protein gets one entry after TCRdb re-called the 5' RACE reads with MiXCR. Of 450,000 or so distinct CDR3 sequences in the sample, around a quarter were seen once. This chain joins TRBV7-2 and TRBJ1-2, with D possibly being TRBD1 (5 bases). What was sequenced was PBMCs or a T cell subset sorted from them (not recorded which). The sequence was collected from an adult woman who had mild COVID-19 (a few samples of this study predate the infection). Cell type and time point are not known. For the CDR3, the DNA is TGTGCCAGCAGATACCCCGGGACCGCCAACTATGGCTACACCTTC. It encodes CASRYPGTANYGYTF.